This T cell receptor beta chain was captured in a study of tumor-infiltrating lymphocytes in primary liver carcinoma (dated by TCRdb to 2015 to 2018). General notes on the study: Five patients with histopathologically diagnosed primary liver carcinoma underwent surgical resection in China between November 2015 and March 2016. Of the five patients (three men and two women, aged 30 to 69 years), four had hepatocellular carcinoma and one had combined HCC and intrahepatic cholangiocarcinoma. Tumors of the five patients were stage T1-T3 N0M0 with maximum diameters of 4.2 to 10 cm. Each sample produced roughly 3.5 to 8 million productive TCRbeta reads, and read depth showed no significant difference between tissue types. Across five regions of each liver tumor, along with adjacent normal tissue and blood, the study brought together TCRbeta repertoire sequencing, expression microarrays and whole-exome sequencing. A total of 35 or so specimens from 5 patients went through TCRbeta repertoire sequencing, namely 25 tumor regions, 5 adjacent noncancerous liver tissues and 5 peripheral blood samples. Repertoires from technical replicates were highly reproducible, with mean shared-clone rates roughly 0.89 and correlation coefficients above 0.95. Overall results and qualifications from the work: Since the samples were bulk and unsorted, there was no way to compare CD4+ and CD8+ T cell repertoires. Only the TCR beta chain was sequenced, so true repertoire diversity is likely underestimated because unpaired alpha chains were not captured. Consistent with antigen-driven expansion, pairs of tumor regions showed higher repertoire overlap (mean approximately 35%) than either tumor-adjacent pairs (around 17%) or tumor-blood pairs (roughly 15%). The study included only 4 to 6 patients, and the authors note findings should be validated in a larger study. Compared with blood, tumors had a significantly larger share of the repertoire taken up by the top 250 clones (p = 0.039).

Blood RNA was extracted from unsorted whole blood with TRIzol reagent; germline DNA came from the DNeasy Blood & Tissue kit. Chronic HBV infection was present in the patients, and the patients were treatment-naive at sampling. Roughly 4 milliliters of peripheral blood were collected into K2EDTA tubes before surgery. TCRbeta-specific cDNA was reverse-transcribed from around 500 ng total RNA using a constant-region primer and ProtoScript II reverse transcriptase. Three nested multiplex PCR rounds, following a slightly modified ARM-PCR procedure, were used to build the TCRbeta libraries. Sample barcodes and Illumina adapters were added in a final 25-cycle PCR with Deep VentR polymerase. Before sequencing, amplicons between 200 and 500 bp were purified from gel using a QIAquick gel extraction kit. TCRbeta amplicons were sequenced on an Illumina HiSeq 2500 with 250-bp paired-end reads. Turning to the authors' computational methods: Reads were quality-trimmed with Trimmomatic v0.33, and paired reads were merged with FLASH v1.2.11 to recover full CDR3 sequences. V, D and J germline segments were assigned to the rearranged TCRbeta sequences by MiGEC v1.2.1b. Clonotype statistics, along with Shannon-Wiener diversity indices, were calculated using VDJtools v1.0.0. To cut down on sampling bias, every analysis after diversity analysis relied on just the 250 most abundant clonotypes from each sample. In TCRdb, the public reads were trimmed at Q25 with fastp and aligned with MiXCR, with productive beta chains retained. Each CDR3 protein appears once, grouped with its most common genes and DNA. It is TCRdb's table, rather than the study itself, that gives the V and J calls and clone size. The sample table shows around 210,000 distinct CDR3 sequences, and roughly two thirds are seen once. Roughly 6.4% of the sample lies in the top ten.

This clonotype was seen a single time. This clone's antigen is unknown. This could be a read error, since a much larger clone is one nucleotide away. This clonotype originated in a woman aged 60-75 years with primary liver carcinoma and hepatitis B virus infection. Sequenced material: peripheral blood.

The bases are TGTGCCAGCAGCGAAGCGGGACTCGCCTCCTACAATGAGCAGTTCTTC. Translated, this is CASSEAGLASYNEQFF. Here the chain combines TRBV4-2 and TRBJ2-1; 7 nucleotides in the junction match TRBD2. As encoded in the germline V gene, CDR1 is LGHNA while CDR2 is YNFKEQ. The CDR3 runs 16 amino acids, cysteine and phenylalanine included. Of the read, only the CDR3 DNA is kept; its 48 bases are in frame from base 1. Here V drops 5 bases and J drops 0 bases, and the junction holds 7 bases not matched to any gene.